Following are 5 T cell receptor beta chains from one sample sequenced in a study of cytomegalovirus exposure and HLA in healthy donors. The PCR made use of 60 Vbeta and 13 Jbeta primers. Produced via immunoSEQ multiplex PCR; TCRdb's table is partial and in-frame only. Among about 200,000 clones, approximately 80% were seen once, and the ten largest hold 0.71%. Sequences were obtained from PBMCs. These TCRs come from a boy aged 2-15 years in good health and CMV-seronegative.

The chain combines TRBV5-4 with TRBJ2-3; 9 bases map to TRBD1. CDR1 is SGHNT and CDR2 is YYREEE in the germline V gene (reference sequence). The CDR3 is 15 amino acids. The junction had 5 bases not matched to a gene; V was cut back by 4 bases and J by 2 bases. In nucleotides, the CDR3 is TGTGCCAGCAGCCCGGGACAGGGAATCACAGATACGCAGTATTTT. Encoded protein: CASSPGQGITDTQYF.

This clone was seen a single time. V gene TRBV5-4 combines with J gene TRBJ2-7, with 11 bases matching TRBD2. V trimming: 5 bases; J trimming: 0 bases; junction bases outside the gene matches: 7. The CDR3 has 16 amino acids. Germline CDR1 is SGHNT and CDR2 is YYREEE (reference sequence). The CDR3 sequence is CASRSTSGNPSYEQYF. Written as DNA, the CDR3 is TGTGCCAGCAGGTCGACTAGCGGGAACCCCTCCTACGAGCAGTACTTC.

The chain uses TRBV13 and TRBJ2-3; TRBD2 is a possible D gene (5 bases). Germline V CDR1 and CDR2: PRHDT, FYEKMQ (reference sequence). V shed 6 bases and J shed 1 base, with 8 bases lying between them. The CDR3 runs to 13 residues. The CDR3 region is CASRLEGTDTQYF. CDR3 bases: TGTGCCAGCAGGTTGGAGGGCACAGATACGCAGTATTTT.

The CDR3 protein is CASSINAGDSVSEQFF. Here the CDR3 DNA reads TGTGCCAGTAGTATTAATGCAGGGGACAGCGTTAGTGAGCAGTTCTTC. V usage is TRBV19 and J usage is TRBJ2-1; 7 nucleotides align to TRBD1. Germline V gene sequence: CDR1 LNHDA, CDR2 SQIVND (reference sequence). This CDR3 is 16 amino acids long. Trimming removed 3 bases from V and 9 bases from J; junction bases left unmatched: 14.

The V and J genes are TRBV5-4 and TRBJ1-2, with D possibly matching TRBD1 (6 bases). Trimming shortened V by 5 bases and J by 7 bases, and 27 bases separated the two germline ends. The CDR3 has 17 amino acids. The germline V gene has CDR1 SGHNT and CDR2 YYREEE (reference sequence). The CDR3, as DNA: TGTGCCAGCAGGGACCTTTCGAGCACACAGGGTTCCTGTGGCTACACCTTC. Residues: CASRDLSSTQGSCGYTF. Drawing the rest from reference TRBV5-4 and TRBJ1-2, the complete variable domain is ETGVTQSPTHLIKTRGQQVTLRCSSQSGHNTVSWYQQALGQGPQFIFQYYREEENGRGNFPPRFSGLQFPNYSSELNVNALELDDSALYLCASRDLSSTQGSCGYTFGSGTRLTVV.